This record concerns one TCR beta chain sequence. Method: immunoSEQ multiplex PCR; TCRdb's copy keeps in-frame clones and lacks some. This table holds 110,000 to 150,000 clones, around nine tenths found once. The trim removed 6 bases at V and 3 bases at J, leaving 7 bases unmatched. Germline CDR1 MNHNS, CDR2 SASEGT. The CDR3 loop spans 14 amino acids. This record belongs to a study of cytomegalovirus exposure and HLA in healthy donors. This TCR was recovered from a woman younger than 35 in good health and CMV-seropositive. The sequenced material came from PBMCs. The J gene is TRBJ1-1, the V gene TRBV6-1, with TRBD1 matching over 7 bases. The CDR3 is CASRSTGLYTEAFF. The DNA of the CDR3 is TGTGCCAGCAGGTCGACAGGGTTATACACTGAAGCTTTCTTT.